This TCR beta chain was sequenced in a study of CD8+ T cells in alopecia areata. Whole-study context: People stayed on tofacitinib for 6 to 18 months, then stopped the drug for 6 months. Study results and limitations: Lesional scalp exceeded normal scalp in clonality, especially in alopecia totalis/universalis.

A word on this clone: Antigen specificity is unknown.

Extraction of RNA preceded its reverse transcription into cDNA, which served as the sequencing template. Produced via immunoSEQ multiplex PCR; TCRdb's table is partial and in-frame only. The table lists fewer than 250,000 clones, roughly 40% of them singletons, with over 2% in the top ten. Treatment here: oral pan-JAK inhibitor, 5-10 mg twice daily. Germline CDR1 reads SGHRS; CDR2 reads YFSETQ. This CDR3 has 14 amino acids. V lost 7 bases and J lost 4; bases outside the gene matches: 7. The gene calls are TRBV5-1 and TRBJ2-7; 11 nucleotides match TRBD2. The sample here was CD4+ T cells sorted from blood, taken at approximately week 36, from a patient treated with tofacitinib. This TCR was recovered from a human donor with alopecia areata. CDR3 amino acids: CASGRTSGSYEQYF. The CDR3, as DNA: TGCGCCAGCGGCCGAACTAGCGGGAGTTACGAGCAGTACTTC.